Below are 18 T cell receptor beta chains sequenced from a single sample in a study of cytomegalovirus exposure and HLA in healthy donors. 13 Jbeta primers and 60 Vbeta primers were used for the PCR. The data were produced by immunoSEQ multiplex PCR, yet TCRdb's version contains in-frame clones alone and is incomplete. In the table there are roughly 190,000 clones, more than 75% of which are singletons. The sequenced sample consisted of PBMCs. The receptors derive from a young woman in good health and CMV-seronegative.

V usage is TRBV9 and J usage is TRBJ1-1; no clear D gene. Deletions cut 3 bases from V and 6 bases from J, with 15 bases between. The germline V gene has CDR1 SGDLS and CDR2 YYNGEE. This CDR3 region has 14 residues. The CDR3 coding sequence is TGTGCCAGCAGCGAAGGACGTGGCGGGCCTGAAGCTTTCTTT. It encodes CASSEGRGGPEAFF.

Only a few counts were recorded for this clone. This sequence joins TRBV6-5 and TRBJ1-2; TRBD1 agrees at 8 bases. The V and J ends lost 5 bases and 4 bases, in that order; junction bases with no gene match: 9. The CDR3 has 15 residues. CDR1 is MNHEY and CDR2 is SVGAGI in the germline V gene. CDR3 sequence reads: CASSLRGQGAYGYTF. For the CDR3, the DNA is TGTGCCAGCAGTCTTCGAGGACAGGGAGCCTATGGCTACACCTTC.

The gene calls are TRBV2 and TRBJ1-6, with a weak D call TRBD1 (6 bases). Germline V gene sequence: CDR1 SNHLY, CDR2 FYNNEI. The CDR3 has 17 residues. V was pared by 1 base and J by 0 bases, with 10 bases between. The CDR3 DNA is TGTGCCAGCAGTGAAGGGGGCAGGGGCTCCTATAATTCACCCCTCCACTTT. It is translated as CASSEGGRGSYNSPLHF.

Here the CDR3 reads CASTTNRGLIQPQHF. CDR3 DNA: TGTGCCAGCACGACTAACAGGGGGTTGATACAGCCCCAGCATTTT. The rearrangement links TRBV28 to TRBJ1-5, with 8 bases lining up with TRBD1. The CDR3 is 15 residues long. V gave up 7 bases and J gave up 7 bases; unmatched junction bases: 12. Germline CDR1 reads MDHEN; CDR2 reads SYDVKM. The full variable domain, rest sourced from reference TRBV28 and TRBJ1-5, is DVKVTQSSRYLVKRTGEKVFLECVQDMDHENMFWYRQDPGLGLRLIYFSYDVKMKEKGDIPEGYSVSREKKERFSLILESASTNQTSMYLCASTTNRGLIQPQHFGDGTRLSIL.

The chain joins TRBV9 to TRBJ2-1, with 7 positions matching TRBD2. Germline CDR1 reads SGDLS; CDR2 reads YYNGEE. The junction had 9 bases not matched to a gene; V was cut back by 0 bases and J by 6 bases. This CDR3 contains 16 residues. This CDR3 reads CASSVGGRAASNEQFF. CDR3 in DNA: TGTGCCAGCAGCGTAGGTGGGAGGGCCGCATCCAATGAGCAGTTCTTC.

This clone was counted a few times. The CDR3 DNA sequence: TGTGCCAGCACACCGAGTGGGCTGCCTTTCGAGCAGTACTTC. Translation: CASTPSGLPFEQYF. The gene calls are TRBV6-5 and TRBJ2-7; the D is unclear. V dropped 7 bases and J dropped 6 bases, with 19 bases sitting between them. CDR1 is MNHEY, CDR2 SVGAGI, per germline. This CDR3 region has 14 residues.

The gene calls are TRBV6-6 and TRBJ1-2, with 8 bases matching TRBD1. Per germline, CDR1 MNHNY and CDR2 SVGAGI (reference sequence). V shed 6 bases and J 4 bases; nucleotides not matched to a gene: 4. The CDR3 length is 13 residues. CDR3 coding DNA: TGTGCCAGCAGCTCACAGGGGGGCTATGGCTACACCTTC. Its translation: CASSSQGGYGYTF.

This sequence joins TRBV2 and TRBJ1-1, with TRBD1 matching 7 bases. V lost 9 bases and J lost 1; bases outside the gene matches: 5. Germline V gene data show CDR1 as SNHLY and CDR2 as FYNNEI. This CDR3 is 13 amino acids long. The CDR3 spells CARQGQPNTEAFF. DNA for the CDR3: TGTGCCAGGCAGGGACAGCCGAACACTGAAGCTTTCTTT.

The genes are TRBV6-5 and TRBJ2-3, with 9 bases aligning to TRBD2. The germline V gene has CDR1 MNHEY and CDR2 SVGAGI. CDR3 size: 15 residues. Germline trimming cut 0 bases from V and 5 bases from J; bases unmatched to any gene: 3. CDR3 coding DNA: TGTGCCAGCAGTTACTCGTGGCGGGGGGGAGATACGCAGTATTTT. Protein sequence: CASSYSWRGGDTQYF.

The chain recombines TRBV11-2 with TRBJ2-7; D is uncertain. Germline V gene lookup returns CDR1 SGHAT and CDR2 FQNNGV. V was clipped by 4 bases and J by 0 bases, with 7 bases between them. The CDR3 is 13 amino acids. CDR3 amino acids: CASSSTSSYEQYF. CDR3 bases: TGTGCCAGCAGCTCCACGAGCTCCTACGAGCAGTACTTC.

The chain carries TRBV7-6 and TRBJ2-7; 8 bases line up with TRBD2. Trimming cost V 1 base and J 1 base; bases outside gene matches: 6. This CDR3 contains 16 residues. The germline V gene has CDR1 SGHVS and CDR2 FNYEAQ. This CDR3 is CASSLGSGSASYEQYF. CDR3 coding DNA: TGTGCCAGCAGCTTAGGAAGCGGGAGCGCTTCCTACGAGCAGTACTTC.

The V and J genes are TRBV30 and TRBJ1-2; a possible D gene is TRBD1 (5 bases). Trimming pared 2 bases from V and 7 bases from J, leaving 8 bases between. In germline, CDR1 is GTSNPN, CDR2 SVGIG (reference sequence). This CDR3 region has 11 residues. The CDR3 here is CAWSLGGGYTF. CDR3 coding DNA: TGTGCCTGGAGTTTGGGGGGTGGCTACACCTTC.

This chain uses TRBV5-1 with TRBJ2-7, with 11 nucleotides matching TRBD1. Looked up from germline, CDR1 is SGHRS and CDR2 is YFSETQ. The CDR3 has 15 residues. V lost 0 bases to trimming and J lost 7 bases; unmatched junction nucleotides: 6. CDR3 DNA: TGCGCCAGCAGCTTGGCAGGGGACAGGGGGGGAGAGCAGTACTTC. Translating it yields CASSLAGDRGGEQYF.

A note on this clone: Relative to the germline gene, one junction end is altered; a read error may explain this. The chain uses TRBV7-9 and TRBJ1-5; D is unclear. CDR3 size: 12 residues. CDR1 is SEHNR and CDR2 is FQNEAQ in the germline V gene (reference sequence). The CDR3 spells CSSSLAGQPQHF. The CDR3 DNA reads as TGTTCCAGCAGCTTAGCCGGGCAGCCCCAGCATTTT.

The gene calls are TRBV2 and TRBJ1-5; TRBD1 aligns across 8 bases. CDR1 and CDR2 from the germline V gene are SNHLY and FYNNEI. V was pared by 6 bases and J by 3 bases, with 10 bases of the junction left unmatched. The CDR3 has 16 residues. The CDR3 reads CASRRGTGANNQPQHF. CDR3 nucleotides: TGTGCCAGCAGACGAGGGACAGGCGCTAACAATCAGCCCCAGCATTTT.

V gene TRBV7-6 combines with J gene TRBJ2-5; 7 bases are shared with TRBD1. Germline lookup yields CDR1 SGHVS and CDR2 FNYEAQ. Losses at the gene ends were 5 bases for V and 5 bases for J; bases not matched to a gene: 8. There are 14 residues in the CDR3. The CDR3 protein is CASSLQGPRETQYF. As DNA, the CDR3 is TGTGCCAGCAGCCTACAGGGGCCAAGGGAGACCCAGTACTTC.

V usage is TRBV7-2 and J usage is TRBJ2-5; tentatively, D is TRBD1 (6 bases). The germline V gene has CDR1 SGHTA and CDR2 FQGNSA. Trimming stripped 1 base from V and 2 bases from J, with 14 bases between. This CDR3 region has 16 residues. CDR3 amino acids: CASSLVRGVGQETQYF. Written as DNA, the CDR3 is TGTGCCAGCAGCTTAGTCAGGGGAGTTGGGCAAGAGACCCAGTACTTC. Full variable domain (rest looked up from reference TRBV7-2 and TRBJ2-5): GAGVSQSPSNKVTEKGKDVELRCDPISGHTALYWYRQSLGQGLEFLIYFQGNSAPDKSGLPSDRFSAERTGGSVSTLTIQRTQQEDSAVYLCASSLVRGVGQETQYFGPGTRLLVL.

V usage is TRBV6-5 and J usage is TRBJ2-7; a possible D gene is TRBD1 (5 bases). Germline V lookup: CDR1 MNHEY, CDR2 SVGAGI. The CDR3 covers 16 residues. V lost 2 bases and J 0 bases, leaving 14 bases between the germline ends. The CDR3 protein is CASSYRGPQFSYEQYF. CDR3 in DNA: TGTGCCAGCAGTTACAGGGGCCCACAGTTCTCCTACGAGCAGTACTTC.